This entry features one TCR beta chain sequence. Antigen unknown. Using its own MiXCR run on the 5' RACE reads, TCRdb lists one record per CDR3 protein. Among about 53,000 distinct CDR3 sequences listed, about 25% were seen once. The study's findings and limits: The TCR gene usage of tumor memory CD4+ T cells clustered together with blood and lymph node memory CD4+ cells and with lymph node naive CD4+ cells. Tumor Tregs overlapped most with tumor, then blood, naive CD4+ cells.

This CDR3 spans 14 amino acids. The J segment lost 2 bases and the V segment lost 7 bases, leaving 6 bases of the junction unmatched. Germline loops: CDR1 SEHNR, CDR2 FQNEAQ (reference sequence). The clonotype originates from a female donor with breast cancer. The J gene is TRBJ1-1, the V gene TRBV7-9; TRBD1 agrees at 8 bases. The material sequenced was tumor-infiltrating naive CD4+ T cells sorted from the breast tumor. Regarding subset: naive CD4+ T cells, CD4+CD45RA+CD25-. CDR3 sequence reads: CASTGQGVNTEAFF. As DNA, the CDR3 is TGTGCCAGCACCGGACAGGGTGTTAACACTGAAGCTTTCTTT. Drawing the rest from reference TRBV7-9 and TRBJ1-1, the complete variable domain is DTGVSQNPRHKITKRGQNVTFRCDPISEHNRLYWYRQTLGQGPEFLTYFQNEAQLEKSRLLSDRFSAERPKGSFSTLEIQRTEQGDSAMYLCASTGQGVNTEAFFGQGTRLTVV.